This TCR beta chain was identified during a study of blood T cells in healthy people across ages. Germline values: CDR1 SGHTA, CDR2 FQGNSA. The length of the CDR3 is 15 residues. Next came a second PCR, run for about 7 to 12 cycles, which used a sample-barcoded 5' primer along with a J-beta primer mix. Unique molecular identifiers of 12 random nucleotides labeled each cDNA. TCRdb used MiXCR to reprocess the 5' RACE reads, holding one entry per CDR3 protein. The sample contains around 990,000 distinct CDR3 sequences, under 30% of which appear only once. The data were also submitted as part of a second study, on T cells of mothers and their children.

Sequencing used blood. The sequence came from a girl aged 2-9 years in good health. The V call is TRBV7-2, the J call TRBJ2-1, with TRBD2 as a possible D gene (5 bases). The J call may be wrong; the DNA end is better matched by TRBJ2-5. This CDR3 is CASSLVVGSGQTQYF. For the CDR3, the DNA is TGTGCCAGCAGCTTAGTGGTAGGGAGTGGGCAGACCCAGTACTTC.